What follows are 20 T cell receptor beta chains derived from one specimen sequenced in a study of CD8+CD57+ T cells in acquired aplastic anemia. TCR beta VDJ and CDR3 profiles were obtained from a genomic DNA template. One entry per CDR3 protein results from TCRdb running MiXCR on the reads. The sample yields about 240,000 distinct CDR3 sequences, approximately 45% seen once. Sequencing was done on patients that had shown CD8+CD57+ cell expansion by flow cytometry. What was sequenced was sorted CD4+, CD8+, or CD8+CD57+ T cells (not recorded which) from PBMCs. The receptors stem from a human donor with aplastic anemia.

This clonotype came up many times. The chain combines TRBV12-3 or TRBV12-4 with TRBJ2-1; 8 bases agree with TRBD2. The J segment lost 9 bases and the V segment lost 4 bases, leaving 11 bases of the junction unmatched. This CDR3 contains 15 residues. The DNA of the CDR3 is TGTGCCAGCAGTTCTTGCTTAGCGGGGTTGTGTGAGCAGTTCTTC. This translates into CASSSCLAGLCEQFF.

The chain's CDR3 is CASSVKGTQYF. The CDR3 DNA reads TGTGCCAGCAGTGTGAAGGGGACGCAGTATTTT. The rearrangement uses TRBV2 and TRBJ2-3, with a possible D match to TRBD1 (5 bases). Trimming removed 4 bases from V and 9 bases from J, with 8 bases in between. CDR1 SNHLY and CDR2 FYNNEI come from the germline V gene. The CDR3 sequence is 11 residues long.

Concerning this clonotype itself: At one end the junction does not follow the germline gene, possibly because of a read error. V is TRBV3-1 and J is TRBJ2-2, with a possible D match to TRBD2 (5 bases). The germline V gene encodes CDR1 LGHDT and CDR2 YNNKEL (reference sequence). The CDR3 contains 12 residues. The CDR3 region is CASSRLPGELVF. The DNA of the CDR3 is TGTGCCAGCAGCCGGCTCCCCGGGGAGCTGGTTTTT. The full variable domain, its missing parts supplied by reference TRBV3-1 and TRBJ2-2, is DTAVSQTPKYLVTQMGNDKSIKCEQNLGHDTMYWYKQDSKKFLKIMFSYNNKELIINETVPNRFSPKSPDKAHLNLHINSLELGDSAVYFCASSRLPGELVFGEGSRLTVL.

This clonotype came up many times. The chain uses TRBV5-8 and TRBJ2-5, with 7 bases matching TRBD1. The germline gives CDR1 SGHTS, CDR2 YDEGEE. Trimming at V came to 4 bases and at J to 2 bases, leaving 5 bases not matched to a gene. This CDR3 has 14 residues. The CDR3 bases are TGTGCCAGCAGCCCGACAGGGATGCAAGAGACCCAGTACTTC. It is translated as CASSPTGMQETQYF.

The chain has TRBV19 and TRBJ2-5; 9 positions match TRBD2. The V segment lost 3 bases and the J segment 3 bases; nucleotides outside the gene matches: 8. The CDR3 consists of 16 residues. From germline, CDR1 is LNHDA and CDR2 SQIVND (reference sequence). As DNA, the CDR3 is TGTGCCAGTAGTATCCTACTGCGGGGGGGAAAAGAGACCCAGTACTTC. Translation gives CASSILLRGGKETQYF. The full variable domain, with the rest looked up from reference TRBV19 and TRBJ2-5, is DGGITQSPKYLFRKEGQNVTLSCEQNLNHDAMYWYRQDPGQGLRLIYYSQIVNDFQKGDIAEGYSVSREKKESFPLTVTSAQKNPTAFYLCASSILLRGGKETQYFGPGTRLLVL.

This clonotype was detected only a few times. Relative to the germline gene, one junction end is altered; a read error may explain this. The V call is TRBV19, the J call TRBJ1-1; D gene uncertain. Germline V lookup: CDR1 LNHDA, CDR2 SQIVND (reference sequence). The CDR3 extends over 14 amino acids. The CDR3 bases are TGTGCCAGTAGTATGTACGGTTTGAACACTGAAGCTCTCTTT. Protein: CASSMYGLNTEALF. The entire variable domain, with the rest obtained from reference TRBV19 and TRBJ1-1, is as follows: DGGITQSPKYLFRKEGQNVTLSCEQNLNHDAMYWYRQDPGQGLRLIYYSQIVNDFQKGDIAEGYSVSREKKESFPLTVTSAQKNPTAFYLCASSMYGLNTEALFGQGTRLTVV.

For this clonotype: A single base separates this from a much larger clone, so it may be a read error. The genes are TRBV29-1 and TRBJ2-2, with D tentatively TRBD1 or TRBD2 (5 bases each). In germline, CDR1 is SQVTM, CDR2 ANQGSEA. The CDR3 loop spans 14 amino acids. The chain's CDR3 is CSVPGRPGAGELSF. The CDR3 DNA follows: TGCAGCGTCCCGGGGCGGCCCGGAGCCGGGGAGCTGTCTTTT.

Concerning this clonotype itself: A read error may explain this, as a much larger clone is one base away. This chain connects TRBV20-1 to TRBJ2-2, with D possibly TRBD2 on 5 matching bases. Germline CDR1 DFQATT, CDR2 SNEGSKA (reference sequence). The CDR3 length is 13 residues. In DNA form, the CDR3 reads TGCAGTGCCCCGGTCGCGAACACCGGGGAGCTGCTTTTT. It encodes CSAPVANTGELLF.

In this sample, this clonotype turned up many times. The chain links TRBV29-1 to TRBJ2-7, with a tentative D call TRBD1 (5 bases). The germline CDR1 and CDR2 sequences are SQVTM and ANQGSEA. The CDR3 has 13 amino acids. Trimming left V 5 bases short and J 1 base short, with 12 bases between. For the CDR3, the DNA is TGCAGCGTTAAGGGTGACAGTTCCTACGAGCAGTACTTC. Protein: CSVKGDSSYEQYF.

This clonotype was counted many times. V usage is TRBV7-9 and J usage is TRBJ2-7, with unresolved D. Looked up from germline, CDR1 is SEHNR and CDR2 is FQNEAQ (reference sequence). Trimming pared 5 bases from V and 6 bases from J, leaving 2 bases between. The CDR3 length is 9 residues. The CDR3 here is CASSPEQYF. As DNA, the CDR3 is TGTGCCAGCAGCCCCGAGCAGTACTTC.

This chain links TRBV19 with TRBJ2-7, with 7 bases lining up with TRBD2. Germline V lookup: CDR1 LNHDA, CDR2 SQIVND (reference sequence). With 1 base clipped from V and 6 bases from J, the junction kept 6 bases outside the gene matches. The CDR3 runs to 14 residues. For the CDR3, the DNA is TGTGCCAGTAGTATAGCGGGAGGCCGCTCCGAGCAGTACTTC. Protein product: CASSIAGGRSEQYF. The variable domain in full, completed from reference TRBV19 and TRBJ2-7, reads DGGITQSPKYLFRKEGQNVTLSCEQNLNHDAMYWYRQDPGQGLRLIYYSQIVNDFQKGDIAEGYSVSREKKESFPLTVTSAQKNPTAFYLCASSIAGGRSEQYFGPGTRLTVT.

The V gene is TRBV20-1, the J gene TRBJ2-7; 12 bases match TRBD2. Germline lookup yields CDR1 DFQATT and CDR2 SNEGSKA (reference sequence). This CDR3 has 17 residues. J was trimmed by 2 bases and V by 0 bases; bases with no gene match: 8. The CDR3 loop is CSARDPSTSGSPYEQYF. In nucleotides, the CDR3 is TGCAGTGCTAGAGACCCCTCGACTAGCGGGAGTCCCTACGAGCAGTACTTC.

The chain recombines TRBV9 with TRBJ2-7, with TRBD1 matching 9 bases. Germline values: CDR1 SGDLS, CDR2 YYNGEE. CDR3 size: 14 residues. Losses at the gene ends were 4 bases for V and 6 bases for J; bases not matched to a gene: 8. CDR3 DNA sequence: TGTGCCAGCAGCCCTCAGACAGGGGGGCGCGAGCAGTACTTC. Residues: CASSPQTGGREQYF. Full variable domain (outside the CDR3, taken from reference TRBV9 and TRBJ2-7): DSGVTQTPKHLITATGQRVTLRCSPRSGDLSVYWYQQSLDQGLQFLIQYYNGEERAKGNILERFSAQQFPDLHSELNLSSLELGDSALYFCASSPQTGGREQYFGPGTRLTVT.

This clonotype was observed many times. DNA for the CDR3: TGTGCCAGCAGCGTAGAAGGGAGGGAAGAGACCCAGTACTTC. Encoded protein: CASSVEGREETQYF. The chain joins TRBV9 to TRBJ2-5; TRBD2 matches at 7 bases. This CDR3 has 14 amino acids. Looked up from germline, CDR1 is SGDLS and CDR2 is YYNGEE. V gave up 0 bases and J gave up 3 bases; unmatched junction bases: 2.

This clonotype showed up many times. V is TRBV30 and J is TRBJ1-6; no clear D. This CDR3 is built from 12 residues. Between the trimmed V and J ends, which lost 0 bases and 11 bases, there was a span of 8 bases. Per germline, CDR1 GTSNPN and CDR2 SVGIG (reference sequence). CDR3 amino acids: CAWSVLRPPLHF. As DNA, the CDR3 is TGTGCCTGGAGTGTACTGCGGCCACCCCTCCACTTT.

The chain is built from TRBV7-9 and TRBJ2-7; D possibly uses TRBD1 or TRBD2 (5 bases each). CDR3 size: 13 residues. Trimming shortened V by 6 bases and J by 3 bases, and 12 bases separated the two germline ends. CDR1 and CDR2 from the germline V gene are SEHNR and FQNEAQ (reference sequence). The CDR3: CASRLDSYYEQYF. CDR3 nucleotide sequence: TGTGCCAGCAGACTAGACAGCTACTACGAGCAGTACTTC.

Concerning this clonotype itself: A much larger clonotype is one base distant, so this may be a read error. The chain combines TRBV4-1 with TRBJ2-1; maybe TRBD2 (6 bases). Germline V gives CDR1 MGHRA, CDR2 YSYEKL. The CDR3 spans 14 residues. The CDR3, as DNA: TGCGCCAGCAGCCAAGATCGGGGGAACTATGAGCAGTCCTTC. It codes for CASSQDRGNYEQSF.

Notes on this clonotype: A clone one base away is much larger, so this may be a read error. The V gene is TRBV7-9, the J gene TRBJ2-7; possible D gene TRBD1, 7 bases. Per germline, CDR1 SEHNR and CDR2 FQNEAQ (reference sequence). V lost 4 bases to trimming and J lost 0 bases, with 10 bases between them. This CDR3 region has 14 residues. The CDR3 DNA reads TGTGCCAGCAGCTACAGGGGACTCTCCTACGAGCAGTACTTC. Translated: CASSYRGLSYEQYF.

This clonotype was recorded at least ten times. This sequence joins TRBV29-1 and TRBJ2-1; D unclear. The CDR3 has 15 residues. The germline V gene encodes CDR1 SQVTM and CDR2 ANQGSEA. Trimming cost V 5 bases and J 5 bases, with 19 bases left between them. CDR3 in DNA: TGCAGCGTTCTTATGTCGCGCACATTAAACAATGAGCAGTTCTTC. Its translation is CSVLMSRTLNNEQFF.

Only one count was recorded for this clonotype. No DNA is shown, since the ends of the CDR3 on it are uncertain; the CDR3 is the one TCRdb lists. The rearrangement uses TRBV14 and TRBJ1-1. CDR1 and CDR2 from the germline V gene are SGHDN and FVKESK. The CDR3 contains 18 residues when both ends are counted. CDR3 protein: CASIYLCSAGRENTEAFF.